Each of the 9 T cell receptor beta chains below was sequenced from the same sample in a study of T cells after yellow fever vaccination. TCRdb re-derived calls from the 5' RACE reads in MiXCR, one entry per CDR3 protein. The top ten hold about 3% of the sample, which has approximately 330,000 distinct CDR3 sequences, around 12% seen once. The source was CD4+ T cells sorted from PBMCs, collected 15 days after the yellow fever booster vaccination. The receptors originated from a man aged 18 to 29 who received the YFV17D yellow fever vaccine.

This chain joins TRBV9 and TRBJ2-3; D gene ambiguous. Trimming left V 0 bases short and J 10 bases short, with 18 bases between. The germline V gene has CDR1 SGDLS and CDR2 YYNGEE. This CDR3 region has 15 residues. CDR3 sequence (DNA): TGTGCCAGCAGCGTAGATACCGGAAGGACCTCTGCGCAGTATTTT. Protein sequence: CASSVDTGRTSAQYF.

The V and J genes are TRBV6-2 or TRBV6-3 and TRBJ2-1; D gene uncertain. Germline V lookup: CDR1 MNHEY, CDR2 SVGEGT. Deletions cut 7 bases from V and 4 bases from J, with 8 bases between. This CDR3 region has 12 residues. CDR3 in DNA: TGTGCCAGCACTGATGGTTACAATGAGCAGTTCTTC. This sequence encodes CASTDGYNEQFF.

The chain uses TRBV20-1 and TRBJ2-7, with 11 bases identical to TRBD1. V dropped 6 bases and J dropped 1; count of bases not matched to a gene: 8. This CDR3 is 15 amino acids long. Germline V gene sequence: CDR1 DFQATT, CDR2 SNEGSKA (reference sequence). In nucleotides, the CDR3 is TGCAGTGCCCAGGGTGGGGACAGGGGGTCCTACGAGCAGTACTTC. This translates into CSAQGGDRGSYEQYF.

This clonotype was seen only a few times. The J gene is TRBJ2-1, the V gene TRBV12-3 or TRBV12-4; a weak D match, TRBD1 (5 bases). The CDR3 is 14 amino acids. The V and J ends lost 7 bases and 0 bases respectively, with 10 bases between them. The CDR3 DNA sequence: TGTGCCAGCAACCCTGACAGCTCCTACAATGAGCAGTTCTTC. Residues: CASNPDSSYNEQFF.

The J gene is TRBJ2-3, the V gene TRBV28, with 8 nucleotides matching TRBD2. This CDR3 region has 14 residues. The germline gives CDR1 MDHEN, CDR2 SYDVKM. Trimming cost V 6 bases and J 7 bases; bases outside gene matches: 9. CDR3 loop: CASRPGGSTNTQYF. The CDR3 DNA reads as TGTGCCAGCAGACCGGGGGGGAGCACGAATACGCAGTATTTT.

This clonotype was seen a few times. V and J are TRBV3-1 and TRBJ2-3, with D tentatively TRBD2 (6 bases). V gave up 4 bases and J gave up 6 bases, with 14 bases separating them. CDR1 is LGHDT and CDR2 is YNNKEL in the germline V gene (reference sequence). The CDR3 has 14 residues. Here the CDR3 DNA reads TGTGCCAGCAGCCCGGGGACTCCTCTGGATACGCAGTATTTT. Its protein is CASSPGTPLDTQYF.

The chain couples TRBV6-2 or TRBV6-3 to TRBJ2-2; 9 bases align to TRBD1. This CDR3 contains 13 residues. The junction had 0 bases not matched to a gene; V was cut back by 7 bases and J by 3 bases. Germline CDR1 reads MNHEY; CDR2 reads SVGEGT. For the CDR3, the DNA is TGTGCCAGCAACAGGGGGCACACCGGGGAGCTGTTTTTT. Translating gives CASNRGHTGELFF.

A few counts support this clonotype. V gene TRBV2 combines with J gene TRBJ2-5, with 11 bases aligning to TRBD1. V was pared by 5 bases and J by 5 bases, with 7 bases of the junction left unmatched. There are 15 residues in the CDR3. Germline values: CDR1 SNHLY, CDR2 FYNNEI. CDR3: CASSNRDRGVETQYF. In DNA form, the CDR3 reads TGTGCCAGCAGTAACCGGGACAGGGGGGTTGAGACCCAGTACTTC.

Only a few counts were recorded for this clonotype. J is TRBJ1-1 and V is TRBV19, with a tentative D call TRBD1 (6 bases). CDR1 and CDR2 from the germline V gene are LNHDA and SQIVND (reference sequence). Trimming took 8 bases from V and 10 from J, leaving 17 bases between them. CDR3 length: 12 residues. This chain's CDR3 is CASFPRGDRAFF. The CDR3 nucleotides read TGTGCCAGTTTCCCTAGGGGGGACCGAGCTTTCTTT. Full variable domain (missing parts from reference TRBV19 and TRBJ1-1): DGGITQSPKYLFRKEGQNVTLSCEQNLNHDAMYWYRQDPGQGLRLIYYSQIVNDFQKGDIAEGYSVSREKKESFPLTVTSAQKNPTAFYLCASFPRGDRAFFGQGTRLTVV.